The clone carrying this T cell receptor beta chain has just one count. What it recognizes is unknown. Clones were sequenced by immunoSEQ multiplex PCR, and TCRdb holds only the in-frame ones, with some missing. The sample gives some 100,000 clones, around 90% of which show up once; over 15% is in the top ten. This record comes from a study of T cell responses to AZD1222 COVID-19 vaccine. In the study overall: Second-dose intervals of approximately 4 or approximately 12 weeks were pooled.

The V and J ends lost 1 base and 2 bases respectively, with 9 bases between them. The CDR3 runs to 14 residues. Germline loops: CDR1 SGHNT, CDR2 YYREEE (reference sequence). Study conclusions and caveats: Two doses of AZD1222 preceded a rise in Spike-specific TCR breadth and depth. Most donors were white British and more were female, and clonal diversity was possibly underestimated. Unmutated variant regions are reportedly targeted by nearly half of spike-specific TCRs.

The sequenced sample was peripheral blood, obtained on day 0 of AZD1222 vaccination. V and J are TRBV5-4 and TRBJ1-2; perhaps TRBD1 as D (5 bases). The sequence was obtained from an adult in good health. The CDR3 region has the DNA TGTGCCAGCAGCTTGCATGACAGAAACTATGGCTACACCTTC. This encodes CASSLHDRNYGYTF.